There are many counts of the clone carrying this T cell receptor beta chain. Its antigen remains unknown. These data belong to a study of spatial heterogeneity in lung cancer. Study-wide findings and caveats: Expanded alpha and beta TCR counts within tumors tracked tumor mutation counts.

Time point given: sample taken at primary tumor resection. In each case, whole RNA from tumor, nontumor lung or frozen PBMC was sequenced unsorted. Trimming cost V 4 bases and J 2 bases, with 20 bases left between them. Germline CDR1 DFQATT, CDR2 SNEGSKA (reference sequence). The CDR3 has 16 residues. TCRdb re-analysed the 5' RACE reads in MiXCR, keeping a single row per CDR3 protein. The table includes around 100,000 distinct CDR3 sequences, around 4.3% detected once. The input for sequencing was lung tumor tissue, taken at surgery. The source is a male donor with early-stage non-small cell lung cancer. The chain couples TRBV20-1 to TRBJ2-5; D may match TRBD1 or TRBD2 (5 bases each). The CDR3 reads CSAIPLRGSGQETQYF. The CDR3 bases are TGCAGTGCTATTCCCCTGAGGGGATCTGGGCAAGAGACCCAGTACTTC.